A selection of T cell receptor beta chains follows, all from one sample in a study of shared clonotypes between healthy human individuals. The data were produced by immunoSEQ multiplex PCR, yet TCRdb's version contains in-frame clones alone and is incomplete. The sample lists more than 2 million clones, 90% to 95% seen once, with 0.1% to 0.15% in the top ten. Sequenced input: naive CD4+ T cells sorted from blood. The receptors originated from a man aged 18 to 30 in good health. Each CDR3 is given with its conserved first and last residue. A D gene is named only where the DNA matches it firmly. Size is omitted from some rows. Given values are once, few, many or a class for expanded clones.

TRBV5-1,.,18,once,TRBJ2-2,CASSPLPPGTPNTGELFF,TGCGCCAGCAGCCCCCTCCCCCCCGGGACACCGAACACCGGGGAGCTGTTTTTT
TRBV5-6,.,15,.,TRBJ1-2,CASSLALISGDGYTF,TGTGCCAGCAGCTTGGCCCTTATTTCTGGGGATGGCTACACCTTC
TRBV30,TRBD1,13,.,TRBJ2-7,CAWSRQGVYEQYF,TGTGCCTGGAGTAGACAGGGAGTCTACGAGCAGTACTTC
TRBV23-1,.,16,.,TRBJ1-1,CASSQSHRAMNTEAFF,TGCGCCAGCAGTCAATCGCACAGGGCCATGAACACTGAAGCTTTCTTT
TRBV7-2,TRBD2,16,.,TRBJ2-5,CASSYHIAGVQETQYF,TGTGCCAGCAGCTACCATATAGCGGGGGTCCAAGAGACCCAGTACTTC
TRBV7-9,TRBD1,16,.,TRBJ2-7,CASSSGTGLVSYEQYF,TGTGCCAGCAGCTCCGGGACAGGGTTGGTCTCCTACGAGCAGTACTTC
TRBV7-9,.,15,.,TRBJ2-5,CASSPRGRQQETQYF,TGTGCCAGCAGCCCCAGAGGACGGCAACAAGAGACCCAGTACTTC
TRBV30,.,13,once,TRBJ2-3,CALESGATDTQYF,TGTGCCCTCGAGTCGGGTGCCACAGATACGCAGTATTTT
TRBV28,.,13,.,TRBJ1-5,CASSTRYNQPQHF,TGTGCCAGCAGTACCAGGTACAATCAGCCCCAGCATTTT
TRBV28,.,11,.,TRBJ2-7,CASTPTYEQYF,TGTGCCAGCACCCCGACCTACGAGCAGTACTTC
TRBV6-1,.,13,.,TRBJ2-5,CASRRGIQETQYF,TGTGCCAGCCGGCGCGGGATCCAAGAGACCCAGTACTTC
TRBV4-1,TRBD2,15,.,TRBJ2-7,CASRRLAGDSYEQYF,TGCGCCAGCAGGCGTCTAGCGGGAGACTCCTACGAGCAGTACTTC
TRBV14,TRBD1,14,.,TRBJ2-7,CASSQPGQGYEQYF,TGTGCCAGCAGCCAACCAGGACAGGGTTACGAGCAGTACTTC
TRBV20-1,.,11,.,TRBJ1-1,CSAYDGHEAFF,TGCAGTGCCTATGACGGCCATGAAGCTTTCTTT
TRBV29-1,.,13,.,TRBJ2-5,CSVAGRLQETQYF,TGCAGCGTTGCGGGAAGACTTCAAGAGACCCAGTACTTC
TRBV6-1,.,13,.,TRBJ1-2,CASSEGGTYGYTF,TGTGCCAGCAGTGAAGGAGGGACCTATGGCTACACCTTC
TRBV13,TRBD2,14,.,TRBJ2-7,CASTLGLAGHEQYF,TGTGCCAGCACCCTGGGACTAGCGGGCCACGAGCAGTACTTC
TRBV5-1,.,16,.,TRBJ2-3,CASSPEGGLSTDTQYF,TGCGCCAGCAGCCCGGAGGGGGGGCTAAGCACAGATACGCAGTATTTT
TRBV6-1,.,12,.,TRBJ1-5,CASSPGFQPQHF,TGTGCCAGCAGTCCAGGGTTTCAGCCCCAGCATTTT
TRBV30,.,14,.,TRBJ1-1,CAWSPSNLNTEAFF,TGTGCCTGGAGTCCGAGCAACCTGAACACTGAAGCTTTCTTT
TRBV28,TRBD1,16,.,TRBJ2-3,CASSLAGRGPPDTQYF,TGTGCCAGCAGTTTAGCGGGCAGGGGGCCCCCAGATACGCAGTATTTT
TRBV30,.,12,once,TRBJ1-4,CAWSPKTGKLFF,TGTGCCTGGAGTCCAAAGACCGGAAAACTGTTTTTT
TRBV6-6,.,15,once,TRBJ2-3,CASSYPSGGMNTQYF,TGTGCCAGCAGTTACCCCTCCGGCGGGATGAATACGCAGTATTTT
TRBV11-2,TRBD1,18,.,TRBJ2-7,CASSNRDRVRANAYEQYF,TGTGCCAGCAGCAACCGGGACAGGGTTCGGGCGAACGCCTACGAGCAGTACTTC
TRBV18,.,12,once,TRBJ2-4,CASSPDRNIQYF,TGTGCCAGCTCACCAGACAGAAACATTCAGTACTTC
TRBV5-6,.,13,once,TRBJ1-1,CASSTNQIGQAFF,TGTGCCAGCAGCACGAACCAGATCGGACAAGCTTTCTTT
TRBV14,.,16,.,TRBJ2-7,CASSQADRGSPYEQYF,TGTGCCAGCAGCCAGGCGGACAGAGGCTCCCCCTACGAGCAGTACTTC
TRBV9,.,16,.,TRBJ1-1,CASSVVSRGSLTEAFF,TGTGCCAGCAGCGTAGTGTCACGGGGGTCCCTCACTGAAGCTTTCTTT
TRBV2,.,14,.,TRBJ2-1,CASIERSLGNEQFF,TGTGCCAGCATTGAGCGGTCCTTGGGTAATGAGCAGTTCTTC
TRBV19,.,14,.,TRBJ1-2,CASSIQTGGYGYTF,TGTGCCAGTAGTATTCAAACAGGCGGCTATGGCTACACCTTC
TRBV5-3,TRBD1,19,.,TRBJ2-2,CARSCQGQGLPIGAGELFF,TGTGCCAGAAGCTGTCAGGGACAGGGGCTCCCCATTGGGGCCGGGGAGCTGTTTTTT
TRBV9,TRBD2,15,.,TRBJ2-3,CASSTSGSSADTQYF,TGTGCCAGCAGCACGAGCGGGAGCTCTGCAGATACGCAGTATTTT
TRBV6-5,.,14,.,TRBJ1-2,CASSYSGRNYGYTF,TGTGCCAGCAGTTACTCCGGCAGGAACTATGGCTACACCTTC
TRBV30,.,13,.,TRBJ1-2,CAWSASTPGGYTF,TGTGCCTGGAGTGCCTCCACCCCCGGGGGCTACACCTTC
TRBV28,.,11,.,TRBJ1-2,CASSSSYGYTF,TGTGCCAGCAGTTCCTCTTATGGCTACACCTTC
TRBV6-1,TRBD2,15,.,TRBJ2-1,CASLLAGVTYNEQFF,TGTGCCAGCTTGCTAGCGGGGGTAACCTACAATGAGCAGTTCTTC
TRBV5-1,TRBD1,14,.,TRBJ1-2,CASSSRTGGGGYTF,TGCGCCAGCAGCTCCCGGACAGGGGGCGGAGGCTACACCTTC
TRBV2,TRBD2,16,once,TRBJ2-3,CASRGVLAGGTDTQYF,TGTGCCAGCAGGGGCGTGTTAGCGGGAGGCACAGATACGCAGTATTTT
TRBV14,.,14,.,TRBJ2-4,CASSQGPNRNIQYF,TGTGCCAGCAGCCAAGGACCGAACAGAAACATTCAGTACTTC
TRBV10-3,TRBD2,15,.,TRBJ2-1,CAISSTSGAYNEQFF,TGTGCCATCAGCTCAACTAGCGGGGCCTACAATGAGCAGTTCTTC
TRBV4-1,.,15,.,TRBJ1-1,CASSQDGRIDPEAFF,TGCGCCAGCAGCCAAGATGGGAGGATAGATCCTGAAGCTTTCTTT